One TCR beta chain is described in this entry. The length of the CDR3 is 18 residues. CDR1 LGHNT and CDR2 FRNRAP come from the germline V gene. The V segment lost 0 bases and the J segment 9 bases; nucleotides outside the gene matches: 16. This entry comes from a study of blood T cell repertoires in COVID-19. The overall study: Acute and convalescent COVID-19 samples came from the United States, Italy and Spain.

Across 24 US areas, participants ranged in age from roughly 18 to 95 years. Clinical histories supplied by participants themselves formed the basis of cohort assignment. In the original processing: By means of reference gene primer amplification, nucleated cell counts were estimated. Some clones are missing from TCRdb's copy, which holds only in-frame ones; the method was immunoSEQ multiplex PCR. V and J calls and clone size are copied from that table; D and trimming were computed from the DNA. The profile shows over 300,000 clones, approximately 83% of them singletons. The clonotype comes from a man aged 30-40 years who had recovered from COVID-19. The genes are TRBV12-5 and TRBJ1-5, with TRBD1 matching 8 bases. The sample was PBMCs or T cells enriched from blood (not recorded which). CDR3 bases: TGTGCTAGTGGTTTGGTACCAGTCTGGGGACAGGCCTCAGGGCCCCAGCATTTT. Encoded protein: CASGLVPVWGQASGPQHF.